These 3 T cell receptor beta chains share one sample of origin, sequenced in a study of blood T cells in healthy people across ages. Primers used in a second PCR of about 7 to 12 cycles were a sample-barcoded 5' primer and a J-beta primer mix. TCRdb passed the 5' RACE reads through MiXCR, listing each CDR3 protein once. The sample has 1.6 million or so distinct CDR3 sequences; 30% to 40% are singletons. Sequencing input: blood. The receptors originated from a young woman in good health.

The chain carries TRBV7-3 and TRBJ2-4; D perhaps matches TRBD2 (5 bases). V was pared by 2 bases and J by 8 bases, with 13 bases between. The CDR3 extends over 14 amino acids. Germline V lookup: CDR1 SGHTA, CDR2 FQGTGA. DNA for the CDR3: TGTGCCAGCAGCTTATCTAGAGAGGAGGACATTCAGTACTTC. Its translation: CASSLSREEDIQYF. The variable domain in full, with the rest retrieved from reference TRBV7-3 and TRBJ2-4, is GAGVSQTPSNKVTEKGKYVELRCDPISGHTALYWYRQSLGQGPEFLIYFQGTGAADDSGLPNDRFFAVRPEGSVSTLKIQRTERGDSAVYLCASSLSREEDIQYFGAGTRLSVL.

The J gene is TRBJ2-5, the V gene TRBV20-1; possible D gene TRBD2, 5 bases. The CDR3 sequence is 15 residues long. Germline loops: CDR1 DFQATT, CDR2 SNEGSKA (reference sequence). V dropped 6 bases and J dropped 5 bases, with 22 bases sitting between them. The CDR3 region is CSAPPLSSKSETQYF. CDR3 DNA: TGCAGTGCCCCCCCCCTGTCTAGCAAGAGCGAGACCCAGTACTTC.

This clonotype has more than one count but fewer than ten. V and J are TRBV7-2 and TRBJ2-3; 7 positions agree with TRBD1. This CDR3 region has 15 residues. Trimming cost V 3 bases and J 0 bases; bases outside gene matches: 3. CDR1 is SGHTA and CDR2 is FQGNSA in the germline V gene. This CDR3 reads CASSLTGRSTDTQYF. In DNA form, the CDR3 reads TGTGCCAGCAGCTTGACAGGGAGAAGCACAGATACGCAGTATTTT.